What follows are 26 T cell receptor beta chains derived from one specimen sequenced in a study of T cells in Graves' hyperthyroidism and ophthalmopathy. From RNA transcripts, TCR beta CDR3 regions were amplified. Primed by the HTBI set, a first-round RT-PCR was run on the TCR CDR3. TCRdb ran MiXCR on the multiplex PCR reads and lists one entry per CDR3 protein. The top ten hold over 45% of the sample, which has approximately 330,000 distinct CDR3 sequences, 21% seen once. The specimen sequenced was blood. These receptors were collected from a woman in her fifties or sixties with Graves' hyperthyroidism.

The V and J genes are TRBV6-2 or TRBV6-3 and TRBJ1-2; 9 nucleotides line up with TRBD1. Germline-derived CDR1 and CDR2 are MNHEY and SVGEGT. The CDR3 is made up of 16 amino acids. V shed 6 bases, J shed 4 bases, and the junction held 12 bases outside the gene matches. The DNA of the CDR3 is TGTGCCAGCAGACAACAGGGGGCGATCCCCACCTATGGCTACACCTTC. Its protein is CASRQQGAIPTYGYTF.

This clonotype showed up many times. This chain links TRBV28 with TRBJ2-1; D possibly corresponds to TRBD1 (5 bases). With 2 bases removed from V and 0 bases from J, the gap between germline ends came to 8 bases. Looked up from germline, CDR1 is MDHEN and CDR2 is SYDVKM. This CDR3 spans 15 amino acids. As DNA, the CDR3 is TGTGCCAGCAGTTTAAGGGGCCTCTCCTACAATGAGCAGTTCTTC. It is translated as CASSLRGLSYNEQFF.

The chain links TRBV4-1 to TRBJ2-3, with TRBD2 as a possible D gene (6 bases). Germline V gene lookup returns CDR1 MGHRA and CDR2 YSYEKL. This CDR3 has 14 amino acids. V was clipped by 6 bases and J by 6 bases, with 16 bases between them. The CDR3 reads CASSGLKGRDTQYF. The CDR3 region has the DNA TGCGCCAGCAGTGGGTTAAAAGGGAGGGATACGCAGTATTTT.

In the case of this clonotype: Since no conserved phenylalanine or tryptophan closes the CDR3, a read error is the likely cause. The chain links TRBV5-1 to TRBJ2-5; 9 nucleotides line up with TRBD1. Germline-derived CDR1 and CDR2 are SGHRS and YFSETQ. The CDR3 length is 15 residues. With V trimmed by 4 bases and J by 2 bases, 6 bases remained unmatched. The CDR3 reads CASSRGTGQQETQYL. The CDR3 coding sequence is TGCGCCAGCAGCCGAGGGACAGGGCAACAAGAGACCCAGTACCTC.

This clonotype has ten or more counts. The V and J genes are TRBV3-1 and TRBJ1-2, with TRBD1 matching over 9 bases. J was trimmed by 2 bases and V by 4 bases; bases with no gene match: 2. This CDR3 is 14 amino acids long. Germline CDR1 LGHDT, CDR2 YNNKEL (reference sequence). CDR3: CASSRGTGNYGYTF. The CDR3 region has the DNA TGTGCCAGCAGCCGCGGGACAGGGAACTATGGCTACACCTTC.

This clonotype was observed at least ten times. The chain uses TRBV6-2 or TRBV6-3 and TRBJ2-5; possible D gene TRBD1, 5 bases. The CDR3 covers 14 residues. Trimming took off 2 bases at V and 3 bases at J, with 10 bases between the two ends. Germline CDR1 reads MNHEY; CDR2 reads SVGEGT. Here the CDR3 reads CASSYSRVEETQYF. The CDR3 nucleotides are TGTGCCAGCAGTTACAGCAGGGTGGAAGAGACCCAGTACTTC.

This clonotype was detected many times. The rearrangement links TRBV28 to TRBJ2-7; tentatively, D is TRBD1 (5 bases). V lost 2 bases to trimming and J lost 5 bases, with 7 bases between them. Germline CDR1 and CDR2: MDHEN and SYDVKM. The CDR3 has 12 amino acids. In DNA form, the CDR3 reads TGTGCCAGCAGTTTACTCAGGGACGAGCAGTACTTC. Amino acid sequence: CASSLLRDEQYF.

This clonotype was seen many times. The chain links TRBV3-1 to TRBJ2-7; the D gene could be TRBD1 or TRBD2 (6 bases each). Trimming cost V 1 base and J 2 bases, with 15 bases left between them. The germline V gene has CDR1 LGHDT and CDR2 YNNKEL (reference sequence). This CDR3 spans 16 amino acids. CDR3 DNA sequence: TGTGCCAGCAGCCAAGGGGACTGGACAGAGACCTACGAGCAGTACTTC. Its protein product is CASSQGDWTETYEQYF.

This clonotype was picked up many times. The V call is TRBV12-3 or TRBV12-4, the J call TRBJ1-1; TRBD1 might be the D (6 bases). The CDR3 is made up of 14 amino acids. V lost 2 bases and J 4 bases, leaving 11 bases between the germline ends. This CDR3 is CASSLSGAGTEAFF. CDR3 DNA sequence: TGTGCCAGCAGTTTATCGGGGGCGGGCACTGAAGCTTTCTTT.

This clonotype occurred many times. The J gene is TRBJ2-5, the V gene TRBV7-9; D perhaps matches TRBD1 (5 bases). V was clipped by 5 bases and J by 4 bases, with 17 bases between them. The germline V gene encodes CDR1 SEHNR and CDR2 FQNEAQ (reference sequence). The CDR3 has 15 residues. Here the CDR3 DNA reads TGTGCCAGCAGCATAAACGGGCAGGGTCGAGAGACCCAGTACTTC. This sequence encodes CASSINGQGRETQYF.

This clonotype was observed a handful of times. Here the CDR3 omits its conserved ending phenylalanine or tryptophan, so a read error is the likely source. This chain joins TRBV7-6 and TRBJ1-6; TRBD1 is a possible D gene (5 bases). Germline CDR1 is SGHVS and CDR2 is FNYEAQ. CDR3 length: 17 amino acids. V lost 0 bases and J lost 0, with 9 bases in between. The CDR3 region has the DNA TGTGCCAGCAGCTTAGCTGGGGGAGGCTCCTATAATTCACCCCTCCACCTT. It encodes CASSLAGGGSYNSPLHL.

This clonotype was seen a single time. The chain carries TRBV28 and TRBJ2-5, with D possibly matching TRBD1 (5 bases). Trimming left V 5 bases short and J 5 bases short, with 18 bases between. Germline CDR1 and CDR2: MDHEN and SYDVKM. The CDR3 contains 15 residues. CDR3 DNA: TGTGCCAGCAGTCTAGGAACCAGGGCCGAGGAGACCCAGTACTTC. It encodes CASSLGTRAEETQYF.

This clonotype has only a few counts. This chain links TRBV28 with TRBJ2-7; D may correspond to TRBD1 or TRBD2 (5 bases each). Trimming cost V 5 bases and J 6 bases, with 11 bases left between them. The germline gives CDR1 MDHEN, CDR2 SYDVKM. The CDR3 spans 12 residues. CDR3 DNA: TGTGCCAGCAGTGGGACGGGCCGCGAGCAGTACTTC. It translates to CASSGTGREQYF.

The CDR3 region is CASSLLGAPNTDTQYF. The CDR3 bases are TGTGCCAGCAGCTTGTTGGGGGCTCCTAACACAGATACGCAGTATTTT. The rearrangement links TRBV5-5 to TRBJ2-3; tentative D call: TRBD1 (6 bases). Germline V lookup: CDR1 SGHKS, CDR2 YYEKEE (reference sequence). CDR3 length: 16 amino acids. V was trimmed by 1 base and J by 2 bases, leaving 14 bases between them.

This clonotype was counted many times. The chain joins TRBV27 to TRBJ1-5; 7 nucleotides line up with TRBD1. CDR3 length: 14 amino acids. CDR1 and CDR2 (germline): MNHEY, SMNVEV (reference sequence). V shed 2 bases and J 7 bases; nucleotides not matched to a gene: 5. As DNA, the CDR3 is TGTGCCAGCAGTTTACGACAGGGAATACAGCCCCAGCATTTT. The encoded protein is CASSLRQGIQPQHF.

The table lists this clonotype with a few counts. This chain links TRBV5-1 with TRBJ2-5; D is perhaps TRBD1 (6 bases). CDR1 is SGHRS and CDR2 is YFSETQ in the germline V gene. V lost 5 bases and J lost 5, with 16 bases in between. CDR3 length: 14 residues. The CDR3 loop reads CASRGGSEVETQYF. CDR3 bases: TGCGCCAGCAGAGGGGGTAGTGAGGTTGAGACCCAGTACTTC.

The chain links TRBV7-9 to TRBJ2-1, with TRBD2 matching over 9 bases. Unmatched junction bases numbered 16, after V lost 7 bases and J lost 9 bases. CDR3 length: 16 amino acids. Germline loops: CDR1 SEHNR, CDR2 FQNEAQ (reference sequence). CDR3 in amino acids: CASIPQGGLAGGEQFF. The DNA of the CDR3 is TGTGCCAGCATCCCCCAGGGGGGACTAGCTGGAGGTGAGCAGTTCTTC.

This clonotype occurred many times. DNA of the CDR3: TGCGCCAGCAGCTCGGGACTAGCGGGAGGGCCAACCTACGAGCAGTACTTC. This sequence encodes CASSSGLAGGPTYEQYF. V gene TRBV5-1 combines with J gene TRBJ2-7; 16 bases match TRBD2. CDR3 size: 17 residues. CDR1 is SGHRS, CDR2 YFSETQ, per germline. Trimming removed 3 bases from V and 2 bases from J; junction bases left unmatched: 5.

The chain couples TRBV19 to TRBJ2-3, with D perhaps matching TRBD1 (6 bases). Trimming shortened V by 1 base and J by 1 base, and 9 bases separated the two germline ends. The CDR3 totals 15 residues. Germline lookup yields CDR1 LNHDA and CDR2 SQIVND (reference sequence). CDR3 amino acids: CASSIAPGGTDTQYF. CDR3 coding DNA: TGTGCCAGTAGTATAGCCCCAGGGGGCACAGATACGCAGTATTTT.

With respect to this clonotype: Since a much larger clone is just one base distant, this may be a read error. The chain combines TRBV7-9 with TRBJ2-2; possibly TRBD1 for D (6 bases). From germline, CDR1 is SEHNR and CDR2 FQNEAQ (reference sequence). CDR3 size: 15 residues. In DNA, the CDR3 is TGTGCCGGCAGCTTCATCAGGGGCGAGGCCGGGGAGCTGTTTTTT. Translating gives CAGSFIRGEAGELFF. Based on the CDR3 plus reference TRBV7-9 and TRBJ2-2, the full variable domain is DTGVSQNPRHKITKRGQNVTFRCDPISEHNRLYWYRQTLGQGPEFLTYFQNEAQLEKSRLLSDRFSAERPKGSFSTLEIQRTEQGDSAMYLCAGSFIRGEAGELFFGEGSRLTVL.

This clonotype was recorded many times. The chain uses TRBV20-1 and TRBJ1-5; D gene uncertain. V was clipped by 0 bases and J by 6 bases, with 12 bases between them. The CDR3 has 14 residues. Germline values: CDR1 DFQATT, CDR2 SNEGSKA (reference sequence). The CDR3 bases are TGCAGTGCTAGAGAGGGCGGCAGCCCTCAGCCCCAGCATTTT. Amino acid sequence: CSAREGGSPQPQHF.

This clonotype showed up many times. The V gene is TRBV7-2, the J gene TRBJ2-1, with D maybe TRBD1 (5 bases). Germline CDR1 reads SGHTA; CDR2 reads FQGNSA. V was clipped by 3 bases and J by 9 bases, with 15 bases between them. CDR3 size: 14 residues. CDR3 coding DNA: TGTGCCAGCAGCTTCACAGGCTTAGACGGTGAGCAGTTCTTC. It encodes CASSFTGLDGEQFF. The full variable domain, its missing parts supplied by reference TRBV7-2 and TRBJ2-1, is GAGVSQSPSNKVTEKGKDVELRCDPISGHTALYWYRQSLGQGLEFLIYFQGNSAPDKSGLPSDRFSAERTGGSVSTLTIQRTQQEDSAVYLCASSFTGLDGEQFFGPGTRLTVL.

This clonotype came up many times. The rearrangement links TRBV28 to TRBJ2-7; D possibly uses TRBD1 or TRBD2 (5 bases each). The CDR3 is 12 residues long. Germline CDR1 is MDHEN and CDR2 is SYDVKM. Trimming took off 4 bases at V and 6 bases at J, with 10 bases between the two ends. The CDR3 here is CASSSGRPEQYF. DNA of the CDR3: TGTGCCAGCAGTTCGGGACGGCCCGAGCAGTACTTC.

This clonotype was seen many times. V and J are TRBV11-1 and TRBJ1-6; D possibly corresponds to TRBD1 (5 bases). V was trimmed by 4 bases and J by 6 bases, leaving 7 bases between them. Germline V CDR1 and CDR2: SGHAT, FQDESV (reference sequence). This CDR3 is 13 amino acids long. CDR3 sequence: CASSWDFNSPLHF. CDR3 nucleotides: TGTGCCAGCAGCTGGGACTTTAATTCACCCCTCCACTTT.

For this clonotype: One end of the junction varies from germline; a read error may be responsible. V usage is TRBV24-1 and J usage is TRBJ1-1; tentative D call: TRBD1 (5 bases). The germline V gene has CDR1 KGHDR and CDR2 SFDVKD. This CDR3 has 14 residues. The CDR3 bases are TGTGCCACCAGTGATTTAGAGGGGTCCACTGGAGCTTTCTTT. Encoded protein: CATSDLEGSTGAFF.

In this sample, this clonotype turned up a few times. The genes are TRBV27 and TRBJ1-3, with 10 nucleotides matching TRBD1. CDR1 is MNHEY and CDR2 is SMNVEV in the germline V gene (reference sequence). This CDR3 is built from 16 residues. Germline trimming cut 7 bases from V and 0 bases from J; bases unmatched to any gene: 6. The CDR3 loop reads CASTGTGAGSGNTIYF. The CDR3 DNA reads TGTGCCAGCACGGGGACAGGGGCCGGCTCTGGAAACACCATATATTTT.